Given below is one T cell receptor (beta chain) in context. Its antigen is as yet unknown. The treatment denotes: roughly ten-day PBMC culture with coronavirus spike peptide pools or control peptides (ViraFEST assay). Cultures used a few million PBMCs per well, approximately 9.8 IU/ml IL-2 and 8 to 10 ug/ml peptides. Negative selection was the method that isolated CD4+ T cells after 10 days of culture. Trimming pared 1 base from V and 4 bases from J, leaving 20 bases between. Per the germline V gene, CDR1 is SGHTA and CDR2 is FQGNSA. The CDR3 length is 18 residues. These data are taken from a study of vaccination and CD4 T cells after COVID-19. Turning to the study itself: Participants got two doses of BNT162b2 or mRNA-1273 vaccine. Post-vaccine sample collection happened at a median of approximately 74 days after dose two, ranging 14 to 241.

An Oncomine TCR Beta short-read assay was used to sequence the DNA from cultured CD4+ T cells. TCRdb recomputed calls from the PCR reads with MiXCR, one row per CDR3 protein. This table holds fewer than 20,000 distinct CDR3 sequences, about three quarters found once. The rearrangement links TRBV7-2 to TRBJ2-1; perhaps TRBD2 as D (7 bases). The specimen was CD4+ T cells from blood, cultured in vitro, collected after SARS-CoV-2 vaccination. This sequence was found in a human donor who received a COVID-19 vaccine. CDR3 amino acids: CASSLVVGGPRTYNEQFF. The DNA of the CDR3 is TGTGCCAGCAGCTTAGTAGTGGGGGGGCCGAGAACTTACAATGAGCAGTTCTTC.